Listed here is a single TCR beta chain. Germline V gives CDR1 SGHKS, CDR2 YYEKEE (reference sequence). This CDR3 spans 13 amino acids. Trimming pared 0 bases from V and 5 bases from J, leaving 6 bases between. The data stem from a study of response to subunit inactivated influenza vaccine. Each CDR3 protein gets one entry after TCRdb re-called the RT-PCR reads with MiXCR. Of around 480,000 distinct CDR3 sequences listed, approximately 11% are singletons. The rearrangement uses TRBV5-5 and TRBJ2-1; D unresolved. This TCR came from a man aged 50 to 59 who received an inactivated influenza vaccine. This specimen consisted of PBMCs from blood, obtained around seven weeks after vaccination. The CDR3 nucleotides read TGTGCCAGCAGCTTGGAGACCCACAATGAGCAGTTCTTC. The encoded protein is CASSLETHNEQFF. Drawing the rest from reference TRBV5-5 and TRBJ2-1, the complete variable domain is DAGVTQSPTHLIKTRGQQVTLRCSPISGHKSVSWYQQVLGQGPQFIFQYYEKEERGRGNFPDRFSARQFPNYSSELNVNALLLGDSALYLCASSLETHNEQFFGPGTRLTVL.